This entry lists 5 T cell receptor beta chains sequenced from one sample in a study of blood T cell repertoires in COVID-19. Sequenced by immunoSEQ multiplex PCR; TCRdb stores in-frame clones only, minus some. The sample consists of roughly 240,000 clones, 70% to 90% of them appearing once. Material: peripheral blood. The receptors come from a man in his sixties who had recovered from COVID-19.

The chain has TRBV5-5 and TRBJ2-1; D is possibly TRBD1 (6 bases). The length of the CDR3 is 15 residues. Trimming left V 1 base short and J 2 bases short, with 10 bases between. Germline assignment: CDR1 SGHKS and CDR2 YYEKEE (reference sequence). CDR3 coding DNA: TGTGCCAGCAGCTTGAAGGGGGAGCCCTACAATGAGCAGTTCTTC. Residues: CASSLKGEPYNEQFF.

The CDR3 DNA is TGCAGTGCTAACAGTTACGATGAGCAGTTCTTC. Translation: CSANSYDEQFF. The rearrangement links TRBV20-1 to TRBJ2-1, with unresolved D. The CDR3 spans 11 residues. The V end was cut by 4 bases, the J end by 8 bases, with 9 bases between. Germline V gene sequence: CDR1 DFQATT, CDR2 SNEGSKA (reference sequence).

This chain connects TRBV2 to TRBJ2-3, with TRBD1 matching over 7 bases. With V trimmed by 7 bases and J by 2 bases, 12 bases remained unmatched. Germline V lookup: CDR1 SNHLY, CDR2 FYNNEI. There are 16 residues in the CDR3. In nucleotides, the CDR3 is TGTGCCAGCAAATATCGACAGGGCCCTCTCACAGATACGCAGTATTTT. This sequence encodes CASKYRQGPLTDTQYF.

In the case of this clone: Other DNA sequences in this sample translate to the same CDR3. The chain links TRBV29-1 to TRBJ2-7; 13 bases are shared with TRBD2. The CDR3 has 14 residues. Germline-derived CDR1 and CDR2 are SQVTM and ANQGSEA. V lost 2 bases to trimming and J lost 4 bases; unmatched junction nucleotides: 2. CDR3 DNA sequence: TGCAGCGTTGAACGGACTAGCGGGAGTTACGAGCAGTACTTC. Translated: CSVERTSGSYEQYF.

The chain combines TRBV9 with TRBJ2-2; TRBD1 is a possible D gene (5 bases). CDR1 SGDLS and CDR2 YYNGEE come from the germline V gene. The CDR3 has 16 amino acids. V was clipped by 0 bases and J by 1 base, with 10 bases between them. This chain's CDR3 is CASSVGRTQNTGELFF. CDR3 bases: TGTGCCAGCAGCGTAGGAAGGACACAGAACACCGGGGAGCTGTTTTTT.